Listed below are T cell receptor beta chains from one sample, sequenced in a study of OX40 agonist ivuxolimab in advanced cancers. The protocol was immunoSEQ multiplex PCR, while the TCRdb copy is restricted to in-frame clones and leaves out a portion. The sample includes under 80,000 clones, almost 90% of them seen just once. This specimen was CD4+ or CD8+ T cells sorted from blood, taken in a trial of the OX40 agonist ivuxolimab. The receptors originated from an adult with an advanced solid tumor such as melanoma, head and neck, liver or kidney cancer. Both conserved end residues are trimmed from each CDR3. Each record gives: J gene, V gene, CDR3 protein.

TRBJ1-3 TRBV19 ASHGAFSGNTIY
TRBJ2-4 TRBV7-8 ASSLGTSGGQNIQY
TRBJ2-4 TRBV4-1 ASSQGRGAAGAKNIQY
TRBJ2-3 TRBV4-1 ASSPGTSGTDTQY
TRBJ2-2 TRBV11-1 ASSSYLAVSTGELF
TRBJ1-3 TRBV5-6 ASSPWGAGNTIY
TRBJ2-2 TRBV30 AWSGDYRAGELF
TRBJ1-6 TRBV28 ASSETYSPLH
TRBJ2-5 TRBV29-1 SVDREGSETQY
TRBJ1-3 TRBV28 ASRPGGAGNTIY
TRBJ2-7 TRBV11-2 ASSLVGGQQISY
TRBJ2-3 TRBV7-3 ASSLLGSTDTQY
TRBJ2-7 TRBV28 ASSLLGQGAGEQY
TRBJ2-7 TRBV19 ASSIGTGDPYEQY
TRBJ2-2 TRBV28 ASRSLEGGTGELF
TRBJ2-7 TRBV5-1 ASTAGGEPYEQY
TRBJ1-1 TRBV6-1 ASRPAGQVNTEAF
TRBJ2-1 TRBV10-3 AISRGGVSSYNEQF
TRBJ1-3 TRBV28 ASSPWGAGGNTIY
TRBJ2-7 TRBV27 ASSLGGTSGYEQY
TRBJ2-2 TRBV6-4 ASRRDSGAGELF
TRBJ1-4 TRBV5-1 ASSLEGSGRSEKLF
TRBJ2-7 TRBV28 ASIRTSGLYEQY
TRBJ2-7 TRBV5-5 ASSLGSGGSEQY
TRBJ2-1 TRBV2 ASSPTYEQF
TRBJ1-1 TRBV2 ASRVGSVNTEAF
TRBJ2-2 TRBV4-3 ASSQDKGNTGELF
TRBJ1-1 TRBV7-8 ASSLGQGMNTEAF
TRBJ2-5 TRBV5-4 ASSSPGGDETQY
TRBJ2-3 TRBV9 ASSVEGRAWGPDTQY
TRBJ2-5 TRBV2 ASSEEAGINTQY
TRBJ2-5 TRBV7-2 ASSPGLAGVGEQY
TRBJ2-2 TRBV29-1 SVEQGNTGELF
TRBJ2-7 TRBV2 ANQGQESSYEQY
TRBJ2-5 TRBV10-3 AISGTSGVQETQY
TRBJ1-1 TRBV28 ASSLPGNTEAF
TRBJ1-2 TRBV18 ASSPGQEVYGYT
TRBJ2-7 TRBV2 ASSQDRSSYEQY
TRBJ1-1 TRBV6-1 ASGGWANTEAF
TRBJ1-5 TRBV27 ASSFQGGNQPQH
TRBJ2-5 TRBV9 ASSNTGTGRETQY
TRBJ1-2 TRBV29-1 SVEGQGGYT
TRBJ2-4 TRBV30 AWNRGWDHQG
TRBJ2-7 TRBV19 ASMGFTGNLEQY
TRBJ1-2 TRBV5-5 ASSLAETVMGYT
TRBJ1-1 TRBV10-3 AISESKQGDTEAF
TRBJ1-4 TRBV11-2 ASTEEGAATNEKLF
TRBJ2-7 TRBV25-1 ASSSPPASGRHEQY